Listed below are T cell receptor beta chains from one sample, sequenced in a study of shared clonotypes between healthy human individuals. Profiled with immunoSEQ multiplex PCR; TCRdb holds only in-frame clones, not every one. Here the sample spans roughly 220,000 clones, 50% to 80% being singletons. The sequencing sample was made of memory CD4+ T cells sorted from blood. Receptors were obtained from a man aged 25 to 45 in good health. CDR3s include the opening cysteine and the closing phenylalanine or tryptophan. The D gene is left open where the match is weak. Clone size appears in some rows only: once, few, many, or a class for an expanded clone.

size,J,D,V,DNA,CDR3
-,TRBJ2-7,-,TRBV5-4,TGTGCCAGCAGCTTAGGGGTAAGCTCCTACGAGCAGTACTTC,CASSLGVSSYEQYF
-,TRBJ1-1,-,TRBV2,TGTGCCAGCGGGAAACCCCCGAGAGGGACTGAAGCTTTCTTT,CASGKPPRGTEAFF
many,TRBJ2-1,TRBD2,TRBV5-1,TGCGCCAGCAGCCCTGGGACTAGCGCATACAATGAGCAGTTCTTC,CASSPGTSAYNEQFF
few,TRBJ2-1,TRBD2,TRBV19,TGTGCCAGTAGTACCGGGACTAGCAAGCAGTTCTTC,CASSTGTSKQFF
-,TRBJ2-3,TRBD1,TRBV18,TGTGCCAGCTCACGTTTGCCGGACAGGACAGATACGCAGTATTTT,CASSRLPDRTDTQYF
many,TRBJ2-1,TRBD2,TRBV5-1,TGCGCCAGCAGCCCCCCCGCCTCCGGCGGGGGTAATGAGCAGTTCTTC,CASSPPASGGGNEQFF
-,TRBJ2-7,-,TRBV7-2,TGTGCCAGCAGCTTGACCTTCTACGAGCAGTACTTC,CASSLTFYEQYF
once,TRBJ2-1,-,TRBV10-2,TGCGCCAGCAGGGACCTCGCCTACAATGAGCAGTTCTTC,CASRDLAYNEQFF
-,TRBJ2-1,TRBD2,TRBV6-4,TGTGCCAGCAGTGACTCGACTAGCGGGACCTACAATGAGCAGTTCTTC,CASSDSTSGTYNEQFF
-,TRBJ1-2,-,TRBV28,TGTGCCAGCAGTTTACGAAGGGTAGGCAGCTATGGCTACACCTTC,CASSLRRVGSYGYTF
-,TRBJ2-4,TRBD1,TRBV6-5,TGTGCCAGCAGTGACAGGGTGGGCAAAAACATTCAGTACTTC,CASSDRVGKNIQYF
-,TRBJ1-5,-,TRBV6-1,TGTGCCACTATACAGGGAGCGTATCAGCCCCAGCATTTT,CATIQGAYQPQHF
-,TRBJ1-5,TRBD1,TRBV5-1,TGCGCCAGCAGACCAACAGGGGATAGCAATCAGCCCCAGCATTTT,CASRPTGDSNQPQHF
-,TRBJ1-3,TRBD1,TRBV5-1,TGCGCCAGCAGCTACCTCCTCGGACAGGAGGAGGGAAACACCATATATTTT,CASSYLLGQEEGNTIYF